This paragraph covers one T cell receptor beta chain sequence. Its target is unknown. The data belong to a study of shared clonotypes between healthy human individuals. The assay was immunoSEQ multiplex PCR, and TCRdb's table has in-frame clones only and misses some. The table shows 150,000 to 200,000 clones, with over 50% occurring only once. The germline V gene encodes CDR1 SGHRS and CDR2 YFSETQ. Trimming cost V 4 bases and J 3 bases; bases outside gene matches: 11. The CDR3 spans 16 residues. Whole-study results and caveats: Large depth notwithstanding, sorted-subset sequencing proved incomplete by rarefaction.

The chain joins TRBV5-1 to TRBJ2-7, with 9 nucleotides matching TRBD1. The clonotype comes from a young man in good health. What was sequenced was memory CD4+ T cells sorted from blood. Subset specified: CD45RA-negative fraction. The CDR3 DNA reads as TGCGCCAGCAGCAAGTCCGGGACAGGGACGATCTACGAGCAGTACTTC. This encodes CASSKSGTGTIYEQYF. The complete variable domain, with remaining parts taken from reference TRBV5-1 and TRBJ2-7, reads KAGVTQTPRYLIKTRGQQVTLSCSPISGHRSVSWYQQTPGQGLQFLFEYFSETQRNKGNFPGRFSGRQFSNSRSEMNVSTLELGDSALYLCASSKSGTGTIYEQYFGPGTRLTVT.